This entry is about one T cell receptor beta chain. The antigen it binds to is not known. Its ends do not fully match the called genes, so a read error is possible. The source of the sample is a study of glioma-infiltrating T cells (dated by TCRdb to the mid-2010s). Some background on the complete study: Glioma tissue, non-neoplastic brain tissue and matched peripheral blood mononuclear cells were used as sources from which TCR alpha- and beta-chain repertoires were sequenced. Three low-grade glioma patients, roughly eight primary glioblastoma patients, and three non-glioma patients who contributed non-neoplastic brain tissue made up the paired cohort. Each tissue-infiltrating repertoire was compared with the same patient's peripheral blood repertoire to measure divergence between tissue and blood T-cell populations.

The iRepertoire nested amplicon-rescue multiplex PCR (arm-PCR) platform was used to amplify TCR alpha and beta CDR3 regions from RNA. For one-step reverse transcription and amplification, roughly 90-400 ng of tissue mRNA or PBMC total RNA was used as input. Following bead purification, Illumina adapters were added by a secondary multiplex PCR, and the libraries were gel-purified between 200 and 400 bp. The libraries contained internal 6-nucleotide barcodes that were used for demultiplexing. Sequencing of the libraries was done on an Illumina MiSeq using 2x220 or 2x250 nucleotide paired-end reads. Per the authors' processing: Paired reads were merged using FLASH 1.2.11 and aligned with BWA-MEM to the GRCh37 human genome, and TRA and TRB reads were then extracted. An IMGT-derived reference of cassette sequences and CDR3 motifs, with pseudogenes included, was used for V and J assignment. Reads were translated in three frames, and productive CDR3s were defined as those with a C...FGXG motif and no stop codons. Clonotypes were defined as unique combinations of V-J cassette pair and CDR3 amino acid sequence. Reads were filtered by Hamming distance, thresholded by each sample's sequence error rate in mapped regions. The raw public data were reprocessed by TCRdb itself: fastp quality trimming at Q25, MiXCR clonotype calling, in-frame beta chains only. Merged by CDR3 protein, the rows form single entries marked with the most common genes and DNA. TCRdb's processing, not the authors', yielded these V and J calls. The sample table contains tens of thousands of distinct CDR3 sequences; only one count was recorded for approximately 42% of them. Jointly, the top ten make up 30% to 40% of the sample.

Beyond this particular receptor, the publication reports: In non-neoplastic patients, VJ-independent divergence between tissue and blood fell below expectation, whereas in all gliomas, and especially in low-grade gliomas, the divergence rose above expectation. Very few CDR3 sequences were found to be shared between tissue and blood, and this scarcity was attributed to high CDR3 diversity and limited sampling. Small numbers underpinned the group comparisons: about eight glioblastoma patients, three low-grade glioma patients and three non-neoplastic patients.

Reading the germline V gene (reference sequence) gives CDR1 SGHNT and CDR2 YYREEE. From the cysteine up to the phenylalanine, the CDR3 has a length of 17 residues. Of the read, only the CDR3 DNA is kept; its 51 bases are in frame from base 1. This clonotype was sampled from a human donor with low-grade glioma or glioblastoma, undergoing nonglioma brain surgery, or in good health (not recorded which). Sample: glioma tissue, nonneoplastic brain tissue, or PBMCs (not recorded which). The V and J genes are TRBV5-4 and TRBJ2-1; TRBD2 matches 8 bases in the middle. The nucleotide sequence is TGTGCCAGCAGCCTGGGACTAGTGGGAGGAGTGCTCAATGAGCAGTTTTTC. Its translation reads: CASSLGLVGGVLNEQFF.